This T cell receptor delta chain was profiled in a study of γδ T cells in repeated Plasmodium falciparum infection listed by TCRdb under 2021. A note on the overall study: The natural-infection arm enrolled Malian children exposed to intense seasonal malaria transmission and compared the Malian children with Australian children matched for age and gender. Several malaria-naive U.S. adults underwent four controlled human malaria infections by bites from P. falciparum NF54-infected Anopheles stephensi mosquitoes over 644 days. Controlled-infection subjects were sampled at baseline, immediately before selected infections, and 21 days after each infection. Malian gammadelta TCR repertoires were analysed cross-sectionally in periods with no transmission and longitudinally across episodes of acute febrile malaria. The study examined how repeated Plasmodium falciparum infection shapes the human gammadelta T cell repertoire, using natural infection in Mali and controlled human malaria infection. Paper-wide results and their limitations: Generalizability was limited because the Malian cohort was drawn from a small rural village of predominantly one ethnic group. In Vdelta2-negative, largely Vdelta1+, gammadelta TCR repertoires, repeated controlled infections appeared to drive waves of new clonotype selection. The controlled-infection cohort was small, limiting analysis of inter-individual variability in gammadelta T cell responses. Vgamma9/Vdelta2+ TCR repertoires showed a highly stable polyclonal repertoire over time and infection, with many inter-individual overlapping TCRgamma sequences. Compared with Australian children, Malian children appeared to have Vdelta2-negative gammadelta TCR repertoires that were more clonally expanded, less diverse and less shared.

For bulk TCR repertoire analysis, Vgamma9/Vdelta2+ and Vdelta2-negative gammadelta T cell populations were isolated by flow sorting from peripheral blood mononuclear cells. The library relied on multiplex PCR. The listed sequencing device is Illumina MiSeq. From each sorted gammadelta T cell sample, both TCR gamma (TRG) and TCR delta (TRD) chains were sequenced. The original methods were these. Repertoire analyses included clonotype tree plots, accumulated frequency of the top 20 clonotypes, diversity index (DI) and D75 metrics. Clonotypes were called again by TCRdb from the public reads via CATT, and duplicate nucleotide sequences were then merged into one entry. Here the V and J calls rest on TCRdb's processing, not on the authors' analysis. In all, the sample holds around 52,000 delta-chain clones, and approximately 1.5% of those were seen once. Over 12% of the sample goes to the ten largest clones.

CDR1 and CDR2, looked up from the germline V gene (reference sequence), are TVYSNPD and GDNSRS. The CDR3 spans 25 residues, from the cysteine through the phenylalanine. Only the CDR3 region is kept as DNA, spanning 75 bases read in frame from base 1. For this clone: Its antigen is not yet known. For this DNA, TCRdb reports the protein of a much larger clone, which diverges at residue 23, most likely from a read error; the protein presented here is translated directly from the DNA.

Recombination linked TRDV3 to TRDJ1; 9 junctional bases match TRDD3. The origin of this receptor is a pool of human donors (malaria-infected and uninfected, not separated). Sample: gamma-delta T cells from blood. The CDR3 protein sequence reads: CALNRWSLLGDHPHAQTSYTDKPIF. The DNA is as follows: TGTGCCCTCAACCGGTGGAGTTTACTGGGGGACCATCCTCATGCGCAGACCTCGTACACCGATAAACCCATCTTT.